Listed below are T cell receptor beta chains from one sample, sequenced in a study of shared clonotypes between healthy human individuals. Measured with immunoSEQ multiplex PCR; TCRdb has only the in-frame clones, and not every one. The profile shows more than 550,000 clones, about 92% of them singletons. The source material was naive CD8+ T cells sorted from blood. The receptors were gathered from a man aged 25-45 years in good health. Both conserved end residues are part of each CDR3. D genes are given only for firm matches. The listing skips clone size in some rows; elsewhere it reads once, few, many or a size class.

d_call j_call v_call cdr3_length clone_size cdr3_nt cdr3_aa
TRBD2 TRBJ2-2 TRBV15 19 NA TGTGCCACCAGCAGAGAACCTAGCGGGAGGAGTAAGGACACCGGGGAGCTGTTTTTT CATSREPSGRSKDTGELFF
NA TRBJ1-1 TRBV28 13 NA TGTGCCAGCAGTTTATTTACTGCCACTGAAGCTTTCTTT CASSLFTATEAFF
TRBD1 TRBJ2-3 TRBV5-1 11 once TGCGCCAGCGGCGGGGACAGGGACCAGTATTTT CASGGDRDQYF
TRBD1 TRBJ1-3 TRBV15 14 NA TGTGCCACCAGCAGAGACAGGGGGGGCCACACCATATATTTT CATSRDRGGHTIYF
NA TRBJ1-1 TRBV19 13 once TGTGCCAGTAATTGGGGCATGAACACTGAAGCTTTCTTT CASNWGMNTEAFF
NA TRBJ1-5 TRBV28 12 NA TGTGCCAGCATGGTGGGCAATCAGCCCCAGCATTTT CASMVGNQPQHF
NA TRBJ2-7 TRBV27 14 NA TGTGCCAGCAGTTTTCTCGGGGAATCCTACGAGCAGTACTTC CASSFLGESYEQYF
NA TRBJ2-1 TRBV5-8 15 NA TGTGCCAGCAGCTCGGGTCGCACCTCCTACAATGAGCAGTTCTTC CASSSGRTSYNEQFF
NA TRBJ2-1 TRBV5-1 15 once TGCGCCAGCAGACAACATTCGGGCCCCTACAATGAGCAGTTCTTC CASRQHSGPYNEQFF
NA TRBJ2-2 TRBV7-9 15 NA TGTGCCAGCAGCTTTTTTGCAGCCAACACCGGGGAGCTGTTTTTT CASSFFAANTGELFF
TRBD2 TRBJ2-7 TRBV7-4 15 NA TGTGCCAGCAGCCCCGGACTAGCGACCTCCTACGAGCAGTACTTC CASSPGLATSYEQYF
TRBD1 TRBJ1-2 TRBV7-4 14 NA TGTGCCAGCAGCTTCCCGGGACAGGTCCGTGGCTACACCTTC CASSFPGQVRGYTF
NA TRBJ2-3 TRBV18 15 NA TGTGCCACCACACTAGTGGGAGGCCGCACAGATACGCAGTATTTT CATTLVGGRTDTQYF
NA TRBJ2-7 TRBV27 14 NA TGTGCCAGCAGTTTATCGGGGAGTAGGTACGAGCAGTACTTC CASSLSGSRYEQYF
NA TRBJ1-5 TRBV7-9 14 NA TGTGCCAGCAGTTGGGCAGGGCTTGATCAGCCCCAGCATTTT CASSWAGLDQPQHF
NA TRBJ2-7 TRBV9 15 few TGTGCCAGCAGCGTAGGATCCCCGAGCTCCTACGAGCAGTACTTC CASSVGSPSSYEQYF
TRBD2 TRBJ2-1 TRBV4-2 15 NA TGTGCCAGCAGCCATGAGAGCGGGAGTTTTAATGAGCAGTTCTTC CASSHESGSFNEQFF
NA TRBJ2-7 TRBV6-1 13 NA TGTGCCAGCAGTGAAGGGATCACCTACGAGCAGTACTTC CASSEGITYEQYF
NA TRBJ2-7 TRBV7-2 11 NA TGTGCCAGCCGGTCAATCTACGAGCAGTACTTC CASRSIYEQYF
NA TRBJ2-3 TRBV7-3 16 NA TGTGCCAGCAGCTTAGCCCCAGGGGGGGAGGCAGATACGCAGTATTTT CASSLAPGGEADTQYF
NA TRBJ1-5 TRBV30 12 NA TGTGCCTGGGGAATGAGGTTGGAGCCCCAGCATTTT CAWGMRLEPQHF
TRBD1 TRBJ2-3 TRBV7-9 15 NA TGTGCCAGCAGGGGGACAGGGGGCGCGGCAGATACGCAGTATTTT CASRGTGGAADTQYF
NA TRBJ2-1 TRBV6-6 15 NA TGTGCCAGCAGGGCTTCGGGGACCTCCTACAATGAGCAGTTCTTC CASRASGTSYNEQFF
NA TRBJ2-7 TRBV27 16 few TGTGCCAGCAGTCCTCTAAACATCATGGGGGCGAGCGAGCAGTACTTC CASSPLNIMGASEQYF